The clone carrying this TCR beta chain has at least ten counts. The antigen remains unidentified. This specimen belongs to a study of human T cells and chemical hapten exposure. Total RNA was extracted from unfractionated whole blood. Single cDNA molecules in the library carried unique molecular identifiers attached during preparation. In the original processing: With a range of 23,224 to 690,600, the median per sample was 95,638 TCRs. TCRdb processed the reads anew with MiXCR; each CDR3 protein has one entry. The V and J calls and clone size come from TCRdb's table, not from the authors' own analysis. This table holds around 120,000 distinct CDR3 sequences, over 7% found once. Overall study findings and caveats: With DPC sensitization, TCRs exceeding 1 in 1000 frequency showed no change.

This clonotype originated in a human donor in good health. Some clones in this sample may be carry-over from other donors' samples. Sequenced sample: whole blood.

CDR3 DNA sequence: TGTGCCTGCTTGGGCCAGGGAACTGAAAAACTGTTTTTT. Amino acids: CACLGQGTEKLFF. This chain uses TRBV25-1 with TRBJ1-4, with D perhaps TRBD1 (5 bases). This CDR3 has 13 amino acids. Between the trimmed V and J ends, which lost 11 bases and 7 bases, there was a span of 17 bases. CDR1 MGHDK and CDR2 SYGVNS come from the germline V gene. Complete variable domain (other parts from reference TRBV25-1 and TRBJ1-4): EADIYQTPRYLVIGTGKKITLECSQTMGHDKMYWYQQDPGMELHLIHYSYGVNSTEKGDLSSESTVSRIRTEHFPLTLESARPSHTSQYLCACLGQGTEKLFFGSGTQLSVL.